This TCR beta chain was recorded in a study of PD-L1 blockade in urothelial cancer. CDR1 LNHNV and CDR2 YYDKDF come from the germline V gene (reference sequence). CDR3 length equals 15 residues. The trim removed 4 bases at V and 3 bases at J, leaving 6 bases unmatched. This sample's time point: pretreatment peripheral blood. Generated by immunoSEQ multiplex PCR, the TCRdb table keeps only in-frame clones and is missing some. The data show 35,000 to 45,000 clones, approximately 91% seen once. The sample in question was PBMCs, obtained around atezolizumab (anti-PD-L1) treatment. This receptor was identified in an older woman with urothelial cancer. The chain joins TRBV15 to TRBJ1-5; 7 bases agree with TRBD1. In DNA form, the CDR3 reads TGTGCCACCAGCACCGACAGGGTTAACAATCAGCCCCAGCATTTT. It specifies CATSTDRVNNQPQHF. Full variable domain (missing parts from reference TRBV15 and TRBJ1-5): DAMVIQNPRYQVTQFGKPVTLSCSQTLNHNVMYWYQQKSSQAPKLLFHYYDKDFNNEADTPDNFQSRRPNTSFCFLDIRSPGLGDTAMYLCATSTDRVNNQPQHFGDGTRLSIL.